These 21 T cell receptor beta chains were all obtained from the same sample, sequenced in a study of cytomegalovirus exposure and HLA in healthy donors (dated by TCRdb to 2015 to 2018). The library was produced with the immunoSEQ multiplex PCR assay. Drawn from immuneACCESS, this table holds only the in-frame rearrangements with V and J called that TCRdb kept. Clones are partly lost; checked studies trace under half to an unresolved V gene and leave the rest unexplained. The sample includes around 60,000 clones, with 96% observed a single time. The top ten clonotypes cover approximately 1.2% of the sample. Sequenced input: PBMCs. These receptor sequences come from a woman between 18 and 30 years old in good health and CMV-seronegative.

The J gene is TRBJ1-5, the V gene TRBV12-5; maybe TRBD1 (6 bases). The CDR3 has 12 amino acids. Germline V gene sequence: CDR1 LGHNT, CDR2 FRNRAP. V lost 0 bases and J lost 9, with 6 bases in between. CDR3 nucleotides: TGTGCTAGTGGTTTGGTAGGGGGGCCCCAGCATTTT. Translation: CASGLVGGPQHF.

In DNA form, the CDR3 reads TGCGCCAGCACCCTAACTAGCGGGGGTGTCGGGGAGCTGTTTTTT. This sequence encodes CASTLTSGGVGELFF. The chain links TRBV5-1 to TRBJ2-2, with TRBD2 identical over 11 bases. In germline, CDR1 is SGHRS, CDR2 YFSETQ. With 6 bases clipped from V and 7 bases from J, the junction kept 8 bases outside the gene matches. The CDR3 extends over 15 amino acids. The variable domain in full, completed from reference TRBV5-1 and TRBJ2-2, reads KAGVTQTPRYLIKTRGQQVTLSCSPISGHRSVSWYQQTPGQGLQFLFEYFSETQRNKGNFPGRFSGRQFSNSRSEMNVSTLELGDSALYLCASTLTSGGVGELFFGEGSRLTVL.

This chain links TRBV5-1 with TRBJ2-2, with 11 bases identical to TRBD2. Per the germline V gene, CDR1 is SGHRS and CDR2 is YFSETQ. The length of the CDR3 is 18 residues. V was clipped by 0 bases and J by 5 bases; unmatched bases: 9. The CDR3 DNA reads as TGCGCCAGCAGCTTGGCCCGGGGGCTAGCGGGAGGAACCGGGGAGCTGTTTTTT. Its translation: CASSLARGLAGGTGELFF.

The chain is built from TRBV18 and TRBJ1-1; D is possibly TRBD1 (6 bases). The CDR3 has 16 amino acids. The germline V gene encodes CDR1 KGHSH and CDR2 LQKENI. V was clipped by 3 bases and J by 0 bases, with 14 bases between them. CDR3 bases: TGTGCCAGCTCACCCGCGAGGGGGGGGGTGAACACTGAAGCTTTCTTT. Its translation is CASSPARGGVNTEAFF.

Details on this clone: The junction differs from germline at one of its ends, possibly a read error. The J gene is TRBJ2-6, the V gene TRBV7-6; TRBD1 matches 12 bases. CDR1 is SGHVS and CDR2 is FNYEAQ in the germline V gene. The CDR3 length is 17 residues. The CDR3 DNA reads TGTGGCAGCAGCCGGGGACAGGGGGCCTCTGGGGCCAACGTCCTGACTTTC. Amino acids: CGSSRGQGASGANVLTF.

In nucleotides, the CDR3 is TGTGCCAGTACCCTAGGCGGGGTCGGGTATGGCTACACCTTC. It translates to CASTLGGVGYGYTF. V gene TRBV19 combines with J gene TRBJ1-2; unclear D gene. This CDR3 has 14 residues. Deletions cut 7 bases from V and 5 bases from J, with 17 bases between. Germline values: CDR1 LNHDA, CDR2 SQIVND (reference sequence).

The V gene is TRBV2, the J gene TRBJ2-1; 9 bases map to TRBD1. Germline V CDR1 and CDR2: SNHLY, FYNNEI. The CDR3 covers 15 residues. V was pared by 8 bases and J by 5 bases, with 10 bases of the junction left unmatched. The CDR3 loop is CASRESGTGNNEQFF. CDR3 in DNA: TGTGCCAGCCGAGAATCCGGGACAGGGAACAATGAGCAGTTCTTC.

The chain has TRBV19 and TRBJ1-5, with TRBD1 as a possible D gene (6 bases). V lost 3 bases to trimming and J lost 4 bases, with 16 bases between them. This CDR3 is 16 amino acids long. CDR1 and CDR2 (germline): LNHDA, SQIVND (reference sequence). The CDR3 DNA follows: TGTGCCAGTAGTATCCCCCTGGACAGCCTTAATCAGCCCCAGCATTTT. The encoded protein is CASSIPLDSLNQPQHF.

The chain recombines TRBV6-6 with TRBJ1-2; 8 bases align to TRBD1. V lost 6 bases, J lost 8 bases, and 8 bases stayed unmatched. CDR1 MNHNY and CDR2 SVGAGI come from the germline V gene (reference sequence). This CDR3 is built from 13 residues. The CDR3 sequence: CASRPTGARGYTF. Here the CDR3 DNA reads TGTGCCAGCAGGCCGACAGGGGCCCGGGGCTACACCTTC.

This chain joins TRBV28 and TRBJ2-6; D is ambiguous. The germline gives CDR1 MDHEN, CDR2 SYDVKM. V lost 3 bases and J lost 4, with 16 bases in between. The CDR3 length is 17 residues. The CDR3 sequence: CASSFLLTTRGANVLTF. CDR3 in DNA: TGTGCCAGCAGTTTCCTTCTTACTACAAGGGGGGCCAACGTCCTGACTTTC.

V and J are TRBV21-1 and TRBJ1-2; the table's D call TRBD1 went unverified against the DNA. TRBV21-1 is recorded as a pseudogene. The CDR3 runs to 14 residues. The CDR3: CARSARGTNYGYTF. In nucleotides, the CDR3 is TGTGCCCGTTCGGCCAGGGGCACTAACTATGGCTACACCTTC.

This clone is a singleton in its sample. This sequence joins TRBV4-3 and TRBJ2-6, with D perhaps matching TRBD2 (6 bases). V lost 1 base and J 0 bases, leaving 10 bases between the germline ends. Germline values: CDR1 LGHNA, CDR2 YSLEER. This CDR3 comprises 17 residues. The CDR3 sequence: CASSQAGAFSGANVLTF. The CDR3 DNA reads TGCGCCAGCAGCCAAGCGGGAGCTTTCTCTGGGGCCAACGTCCTGACTTTC.

The rearrangement links TRBV25-1 to TRBJ2-1, with 9 nucleotides matching TRBD1. CDR3 size: 15 residues. V gave up 8 bases and J gave up 4 bases; unmatched junction bases: 9. Germline V gene sequence: CDR1 MGHDK, CDR2 SYGVNS. This CDR3 is CASDSDRGMYNEQFF. CDR3 DNA sequence: TGTGCCAGCGACTCGGACAGGGGTATGTACAATGAGCAGTTCTTC.

This chain connects TRBV27 to TRBJ2-5; TRBD2 matches 14 bases. V was pared by 5 bases and J by 4 bases, with 12 bases of the junction left unmatched. Per the germline V gene, CDR1 is MNHEY and CDR2 is SMNVEV (reference sequence). CDR3 length equals 18 residues. CDR3 nucleotides: TGTGCCAGCAGTCCCGGACTAGCGGGGGGCCCCCCCCCAGAGACCCAGTACTTC. It yields the protein CASSPGLAGGPPPETQYF.

This sequence joins TRBV5-4 and TRBJ2-2, with TRBD1 matching over 9 bases. CDR3 length equals 17 residues. The germline V gene encodes CDR1 SGHNT and CDR2 YYREEE (reference sequence). Losses at the gene ends were 0 bases for V and 3 bases for J; bases not matched to a gene: 6. CDR3 sequence: CASSLDLQGADTGELFF. CDR3 DNA: TGTGCCAGCAGCTTGGATCTACAGGGGGCGGACACCGGGGAGCTGTTTTTT.

V is TRBV9 and J is TRBJ1-4; TRBD1 agrees at 8 bases. In germline, CDR1 is SGDLS, CDR2 YYNGEE. This CDR3 is built from 15 residues. V shed 3 bases and J 5 bases; nucleotides not matched to a gene: 6. The CDR3 DNA sequence: TGTGCCAGCAGCGCGACGGACAGGGCCAATGAAAAACTGTTTTTT. Translation gives CASSATDRANEKLFF.

CDR3 nucleotide sequence: TGTGCCAGCCGCCTAGCGGGGGGCCAAGAGACCCAGTACTTC. Protein product: CASRLAGGQETQYF. The rearrangement links TRBV7-9 to TRBJ2-5; 11 nucleotides align to TRBD2. This CDR3 is built from 14 residues. The V segment lost 8 bases and the J segment 1 base; nucleotides outside the gene matches: 3. CDR1 is SEHNR and CDR2 is FQNEAQ in the germline V gene (reference sequence).

The J gene is TRBJ2-3, the V gene TRBV5-6; no clear D gene. V dropped 7 bases and J dropped 5 bases, with 20 bases sitting between them. CDR1 is SGHDT, CDR2 YYEEEE, per germline. CDR3 length: 15 amino acids. For the CDR3, the DNA is TGTGCCAGCGCGGTGGTGGTTGGTGACTTAGATACGCAGTATTTT. This encodes CASAVVVGDLDTQYF.

V usage is TRBV28 and J usage is TRBJ2-7, with 7 nucleotides matching TRBD1. CDR3 size: 14 residues. Germline loops: CDR1 MDHEN, CDR2 SYDVKM. With V trimmed by 6 bases and J by 1 base, 6 bases remained unmatched. CDR3 in amino acids: CASRVTGQSYEQYF. CDR3 bases: TGTGCCAGCAGGGTAACGGGACAGTCCTACGAGCAGTACTTC.

The V call is TRBV9, the J call TRBJ1-4, with D possibly TRBD1 on 6 matching bases. Germline V CDR1 and CDR2: SGDLS, YYNGEE. The CDR3 runs to 15 residues. V lost 0 bases to trimming and J lost 7 bases, with 13 bases between them. CDR3 sequence reads: CASSVGGGSREKLFF. CDR3 DNA: TGTGCCAGCAGCGTAGGGGGGGGCAGTCGTGAAAAACTGTTTTTT.

This rearrangement joins TRBV4-3 to TRBJ2-7; TRBD1 might be the D (5 bases). The CDR3 covers 17 residues. V was pared by 0 bases and J by 2 bases, with 17 bases between. Germline assignment: CDR1 LGHNA and CDR2 YSLEER. As DNA, the CDR3 is TGCGCCAGCAGCCAAGATATCCTCGGGCAGGGCCCCTACGAGCAGTACTTC. Translation: CASSQDILGQGPYEQYF.